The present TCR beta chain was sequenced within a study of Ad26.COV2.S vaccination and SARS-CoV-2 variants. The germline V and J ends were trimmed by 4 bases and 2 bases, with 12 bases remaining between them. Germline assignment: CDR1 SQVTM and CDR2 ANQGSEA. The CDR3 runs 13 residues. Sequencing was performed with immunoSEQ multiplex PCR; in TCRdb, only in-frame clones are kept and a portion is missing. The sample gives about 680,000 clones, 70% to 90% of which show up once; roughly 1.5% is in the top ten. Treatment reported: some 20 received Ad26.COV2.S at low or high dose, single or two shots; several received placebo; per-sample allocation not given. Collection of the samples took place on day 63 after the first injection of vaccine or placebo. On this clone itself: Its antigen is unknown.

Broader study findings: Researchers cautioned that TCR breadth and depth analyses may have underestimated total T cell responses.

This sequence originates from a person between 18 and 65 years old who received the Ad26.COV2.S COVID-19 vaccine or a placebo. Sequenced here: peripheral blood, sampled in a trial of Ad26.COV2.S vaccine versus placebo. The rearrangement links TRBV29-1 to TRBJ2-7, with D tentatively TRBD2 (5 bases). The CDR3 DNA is TGCAGCGTTGGAGCGGAGGTGACCTACGAGCAGTACTTC. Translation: CSVGAEVTYEQYF.